These T cell receptor beta chains were read from a single sample in a study of T-cell memory formation after mild COVID-19. TCRdb passed the 5' RACE reads through MiXCR, listing each CDR3 protein once. The table lists approximately 300,000 distinct CDR3 sequences, 15% of them singletons, with 22% in the top ten. Sequencing input: PBMCs or a T cell subset sorted from them (not recorded which). These receptors were taken from a young man who had mild COVID-19 (a few samples of this study predate the infection). Cell type and time point are not known. Both conserved end residues are trimmed from each CDR3.

v_gene | CDR3aa
TRBV13 | ASSSPRHTEAF
TRBV5-4 | ASSLERGALETQY
TRBV4-3 | ASSQDGQNTGELF
TRBV5-1 | ASSLGQSGNTIY
TRBV15 | ATSRPDRLNTEAF
TRBV9 | ASSSTGTAGELF
TRBV7-2 | ASSLGLGFGYGYT
TRBV7-2 | ASSFDRSQETQY
TRBV7-8 | ASSLEAGSGYGYT
TRBV3-1 | ASSQDRSGYT
TRBV6-5 | ASGQGVSNQPQH
TRBV5-1 | ASSPLGTETQY
TRBV7-2 | ASSLGAGHANTGELF
TRBV7-6 | ASSQRGTGGITGELF
TRBV6-6 | ASLPGTEYNEQF
TRBV19 | ASTREASGLSYNEQF